This T cell receptor (beta chain) was obtained from a study of cytomegalovirus exposure and HLA in healthy donors. For the study at large: In a later analysis, it was reported that the 110 or so validation repertoires had been produced on the same platform as the 700 or so repertoires belonging to the first cohort. Whole-study results and caveats: For cytomegalovirus status, the classifier reportedly gave diagnoses with high specificity and sensitivity. Rare sequences made up most TCRs, while some public TCRs were found in many donors.

There are 19 residues in the CDR3. The repertoire was sequenced with immunoSEQ multiplex PCR; TCRdb's copy has only in-frame clones and lacks some. The sample has approximately 71,000 clones; roughly nine tenths are singletons. Of note for this clone: The antigen remains unidentified.

V is TRBV21-1 and J is TRBJ2-2; the tabulated D call, TRBD2, remains unverified against the DNA. TRBV21-1 represents a pseudogene. The sample consisted of PBMCs. The receptor's source is a man between 18 and 35 years old in good health and CMV-seronegative. The CDR3 region has the DNA TGTGCCAGCCCGCCCCCGGCTAGCGGGAGGGCCGTGGGCACCGGGGAGCTGTTTTTT. It encodes CASPPPASGRAVGTGELFF.